Each of the 2 T cell receptor beta chains below was sequenced from the same sample in a study of blood T cell repertoires in COVID-19. The repertoire was sequenced with immunoSEQ multiplex PCR; TCRdb's copy has only in-frame clones and lacks some. The table has 250,000 to 300,000 clones, about nine tenths seen once. Specimen: peripheral blood. The receptors here all came from a woman between 45 and 65 years old who had recovered from COVID-19.

This clone was seen a single time. J is TRBJ1-6 and V is TRBV25-1, with unresolved D. The CDR3 sequence is 13 residues long. V lost 6 bases, J lost 6 bases, and 9 bases lay in between. Germline CDR1 and CDR2: MGHDK and SYGVNS. The CDR3 DNA reads TGTGCCAGCAGCCCCTCGGGTAATTCACCCCTCCACTTT. Its translation: CASSPSGNSPLHF. Based on the CDR3 plus reference TRBV25-1 and TRBJ1-6, the full variable domain is EADIYQTPRYLVIGTGKKITLECSQTMGHDKMYWYQQDPGMELHLIHYSYGVNSTEKGDLSSESTVSRIRTEHFPLTLESARPSHTSQYLCASSPSGNSPLHFGNGTRLTVT.

This clone has a single count. J is TRBJ1-3 and V is TRBV6-5, with 9 nucleotides matching TRBD1. This CDR3 is 14 amino acids long. Germline V gene lookup returns CDR1 MNHEY and CDR2 SVGAGI. J gave up 4 bases and V 6 bases, and 4 bases lay outside the gene matches. CDR3: CASSQGTGGNTIYF. The CDR3 DNA follows: TGTGCCAGCAGCCAGGGGACAGGGGGAAACACCATATATTTT.